The 7 T cell receptor beta chains presented below share a single source sample, sequenced in a study of blood T cell repertoires in COVID-19. Assay: immunoSEQ multiplex PCR; the TCRdb copy retains only in-frame clones and omits some. The table shows about 15,000 clones, with over 75% occurring only once. The specimen was peripheral blood. The receptors come from a woman in her 70s with active COVID-19.

The CDR3 coding sequence is TGTGCCAGCAGCTTCACTAGCGGGACAGATACGCAGTATTTT. It yields the protein CASSFTSGTDTQYF. The chain carries TRBV7-9 and TRBJ2-3; 9 bases line up with TRBD2. The J segment lost 3 bases and the V segment lost 3 bases, leaving 1 base of the junction unmatched. Germline V gene sequence: CDR1 SEHNR, CDR2 FQNEAQ (reference sequence). The CDR3 consists of 14 residues.

The chain recombines TRBV7-3 with TRBJ2-1; 9 bases line up with TRBD2. The CDR3 sequence is 16 residues long. Germline V gives CDR1 SGHTA, CDR2 FQGTGA. With V trimmed by 2 bases and J by 6 bases, 8 bases remained unmatched. The CDR3, as DNA: TGTGCCAGCAGCTTAGGCCTGGGACTAGCAGCCAATGAGCAGTTCTTC. Protein: CASSLGLGLAANEQFF.

This clone was seen a few times. The chain joins TRBV7-3 to TRBJ2-7, with D possibly being TRBD1 (6 bases). The CDR3 is made up of 15 amino acids. V dropped 5 bases and J dropped 2 bases, with 16 bases sitting between them. CDR1 is SGHTA and CDR2 is FQGTGA in the germline V gene. CDR3 amino acids: CASSTGLGTPYEQYF. DNA for the CDR3: TGTGCCAGCAGCACAGGGCTCGGTACCCCCTACGAGCAGTACTTC. Complete variable domain (other parts from reference TRBV7-3 and TRBJ2-7): GAGVSQTPSNKVTEKGKYVELRCDPISGHTALYWYRQSLGQGPEFLIYFQGTGAADDSGLPNDRFFAVRPEGSVSTLKIQRTERGDSAVYLCASSTGLGTPYEQYFGPGTRLTVT.

Here the CDR3 reads CASSQGQSQETQYF. CDR3 DNA sequence: TGTGCCAGCAGCCAGGGACAGAGCCAAGAGACCCAGTACTTC. This rearrangement joins TRBV5-4 to TRBJ2-5; 7 positions agree with TRBD1. The CDR3 loop spans 14 amino acids. The trim removed 4 bases at V and 1 base at J, leaving 4 bases unmatched. Germline V gene lookup returns CDR1 SGHNT and CDR2 YYREEE (reference sequence).

The V and J genes are TRBV28 and TRBJ2-2; no clear D. This CDR3 region has 14 residues. Germline CDR1 is MDHEN and CDR2 is SYDVKM. V lost 3 bases and J 3 bases, leaving 8 bases between the germline ends. The CDR3 here is CASSLTQDTGELFF. The CDR3 DNA sequence: TGTGCCAGCAGTTTGACGCAGGACACCGGGGAGCTGTTTTTT.

The chain couples TRBV7-2 to TRBJ2-3; a possible D gene is TRBD2 (6 bases). The V and J ends lost 2 bases and 1 base respectively, with 16 bases between them. The V gene's germline CDR1 is SGHTA and CDR2 FQGNSA. CDR3 length: 17 residues. CDR3: CASSLYIPGAGTDTQYF. CDR3 DNA sequence: TGTGCCAGCAGCTTATACATTCCGGGAGCAGGCACAGATACGCAGTATTTT.

This clone was seen a few times. The chain recombines TRBV20-1 with TRBJ2-1; D is ambiguous. Deletions cut 6 bases from V and 5 bases from J, with 26 bases between. The length of the CDR3 is 17 residues. The germline gives CDR1 DFQATT, CDR2 SNEGSKA (reference sequence). CDR3 coding DNA: TGCAGTGCAAGTCCCACCGTCGGTTACAGACCTGACAATGAGCAGTTCTTC. It is translated as CSASPTVGYRPDNEQFF.